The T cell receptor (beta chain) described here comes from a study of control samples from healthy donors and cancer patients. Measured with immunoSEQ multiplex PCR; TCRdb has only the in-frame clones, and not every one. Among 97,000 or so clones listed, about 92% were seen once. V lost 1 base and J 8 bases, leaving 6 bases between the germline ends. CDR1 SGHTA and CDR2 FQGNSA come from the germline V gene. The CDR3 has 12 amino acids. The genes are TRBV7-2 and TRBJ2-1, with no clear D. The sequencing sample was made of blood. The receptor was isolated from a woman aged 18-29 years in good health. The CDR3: CASSLVSYEQFF. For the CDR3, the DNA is TGTGCCAGCAGCTTAGTTAGCTATGAGCAGTTCTTC.